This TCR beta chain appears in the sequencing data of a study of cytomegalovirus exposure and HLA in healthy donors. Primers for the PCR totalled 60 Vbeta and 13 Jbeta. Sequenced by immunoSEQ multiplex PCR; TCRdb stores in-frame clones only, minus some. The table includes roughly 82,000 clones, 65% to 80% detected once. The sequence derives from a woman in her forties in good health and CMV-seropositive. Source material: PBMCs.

CDR3 loop: CASRDREDTGELFF. CDR3 coding DNA: TGTGCCAGCCGGGACAGGGAGGACACCGGGGAGCTGTTTTTT. The V call is TRBV19, the J call TRBJ2-2; TRBD1 agrees at 9 bases. This CDR3 has 14 residues. Unmatched junction bases numbered 5, after V lost 9 bases and J lost 3 bases. The germline CDR1 and CDR2 sequences are LNHDA and SQIVND (reference sequence).